One T cell receptor beta chain is described in this entry. The TCR beta CDR3 regions underwent amplification using RNA transcripts as the source. HTBI primers were used for first-round RT-PCR of the TCR CDR3. In TCRdb, the multiplex PCR reads were re-called with MiXCR into one record per CDR3 protein. The sample shows about 350,000 distinct CDR3 sequences, approximately 13% of them seen only once. This CDR3 has 16 amino acids. CDR1 LGHDT and CDR2 YNNKEL come from the germline V gene (reference sequence). The V end lost 0 bases, the J end lost 2 bases, and 13 bases lay between the germline ends. The data originate from a study of T cells in Graves' hyperthyroidism and ophthalmopathy. Overall study context: Blood from the periphery was taken at initial diagnosis, before any treatment.

The source material was blood. This chain joins TRBV3-1 and TRBJ1-2; weak D call: TRBD1 (6 bases). This receptor was identified in a woman in her thirties or forties with Graves' ophthalmopathy. The CDR3, as DNA: TGTGCCAGCAGCCAAGAACAGGGCCAGGCGAACTATGGCTACACCTTC. Translated, it gives CASSQEQGQANYGYTF. The full variable domain, completed using reference TRBV3-1 and TRBJ1-2, is DTAVSQTPKYLVTQMGNDKSIKCEQNLGHDTMYWYKQDSKKFLKIMFSYNNKELIINETVPNRFSPKSPDKAHLNLHINSLELGDSAVYFCASSQEQGQANYGYTFGSGTRLTVV.